The 19 T cell receptor beta chains below all came from one sample that was sequenced in a study of identifying expanded T cells in peripheral blood. Clones were read by immunoSEQ multiplex PCR, and TCRdb kept only the in-frame ones, dropping some. The sample carries about 78,000 clones, just under 85% recorded once. Material for sequencing was blood. These receptor sequences come from a person between 18 and 70 years old in good health.

The chain couples TRBV6-6 to TRBJ2-7; 9 positions match TRBD2. The CDR3 is made up of 14 amino acids. Germline values: CDR1 MNHNY, CDR2 SVGAGI (reference sequence). The V gene end was trimmed by 2 bases and the J gene end by 3 bases; junction bases not matched to a gene: 2. The CDR3 loop reads CASSYGGRDYEQYF. CDR3 bases: TGTGCCAGCAGTTACGGCGGGAGGGACTACGAGCAGTACTTC.

CDR3 region: CASSGASTDTQYF. The CDR3 DNA follows: TGTGCCAGCAGCGGGGCTAGCACAGATACGCAGTATTTT. V usage is TRBV9 and J usage is TRBJ2-3; unclear D gene. Trimming took 3 bases from V and 0 from J, leaving 5 bases between them. Germline V gene lookup returns CDR1 SGDLS and CDR2 YYNGEE. This CDR3 is built from 13 residues.

This clone appeared once. V is TRBV28 and J is TRBJ2-1; D is uncertain. Germline V lookup: CDR1 MDHEN, CDR2 SYDVKM. The V end was cut by 3 bases, the J end by 0 bases, with 15 bases between. The CDR3 is 17 residues long. The DNA of the CDR3 is TGTGCCAGCAGTTTCCGAACTCGGACGAGCTCCTACAATGAGCAGTTCTTC. It translates to CASSFRTRTSSYNEQFF.

V and J are TRBV5-4 and TRBJ2-7; TRBD2 aligns across 10 bases. This CDR3 region has 15 residues. The ends lost 0 bases at V and 1 base at J; junction bases unmatched: 1. Per the germline V gene, CDR1 is SGHNT and CDR2 is YYREEE (reference sequence). The CDR3 coding sequence is TGTGCCAGCAGCTTGGAACTAGCGGGATCCTACGAGCAGTACTTC. This translates into CASSLELAGSYEQYF.

The chain links TRBV28 to TRBJ1-4; D is unclear. There are 14 residues in the CDR3. V lost 1 base and J 4 bases, leaving 7 bases between the germline ends. The germline CDR1 and CDR2 sequences are MDHEN and SYDVKM. The CDR3 reads CASSLFQDNEKLFF. CDR3 bases: TGTGCCAGCAGTTTATTCCAGGATAATGAAAAACTGTTTTTT.

The chain carries TRBV6-5 and TRBJ2-1; D gene unclear. Between the trimmed V and J ends, which lost 2 bases and 8 bases, there was a span of 7 bases. CDR3 length equals 12 residues. Germline V gene lookup returns CDR1 MNHEY and CDR2 SVGAGI. The CDR3 loop reads CASSYDGDEQFF. For the CDR3, the DNA is TGTGCCAGCAGTTACGACGGAGATGAGCAGTTCTTC.

This sequence joins TRBV4-2 and TRBJ2-3; D possibly corresponds to TRBD1 (6 bases). Deletions cut 3 bases from V and 4 bases from J, with 14 bases between. CDR1 is LGHNA, CDR2 YNFKEQ, per germline. CDR3 length: 15 amino acids. CDR3 bases: TGTGCCAGCAGCCAGGATCCGAACAGGGCAGATACGCAGTATTTT. Its protein is CASSQDPNRADTQYF.

This rearrangement joins TRBV7-9 to TRBJ1-2; 7 nucleotides match TRBD1. The CDR3 length is 13 residues. V was clipped by 4 bases and J by 8 bases; unmatched bases: 7. Germline CDR1 SEHNR, CDR2 FQNEAQ (reference sequence). In DNA form, the CDR3 reads TGTGCCAGCAGCTCTAACACAGGGGCCGGCTACACCTTC. Its translation: CASSSNTGAGYTF.

The chain joins TRBV10-3 to TRBJ2-7; D ambiguous. The CDR3 runs to 12 residues. With 0 bases removed from V and 2 bases from J, the gap between germline ends came to 2 bases. The V gene's germline CDR1 is ENHRY and CDR2 SYGVKD. CDR3 sequence reads: CAISESAYEQYF. CDR3 sequence (DNA): TGTGCCATCAGTGAGTCAGCCTACGAGCAGTACTTC.

There are a few counts of this clone. V is TRBV30 and J is TRBJ2-1; TRBD2 aligns across 10 bases. The CDR3 loop spans 16 amino acids. Germline trimming cut 4 bases from V and 0 bases from J; bases unmatched to any gene: 6. From germline, CDR1 is GTSNPN and CDR2 SVGIG (reference sequence). The CDR3 region is CAWTLSGRVSYNEQFF. The CDR3 nucleotides read TGTGCCTGGACCCTCAGCGGGAGGGTCTCCTACAATGAGCAGTTCTTC.

The chain combines TRBV19 with TRBJ1-4; tentative D call: TRBD1 (5 bases). CDR3 length: 15 residues. Germline lookup yields CDR1 LNHDA and CDR2 SQIVND (reference sequence). Trimming left V 5 bases short and J 4 bases short, with 14 bases between. The CDR3 reads CASSDRAGGNEKLFF. The CDR3 region has the DNA TGTGCCAGTAGTGACCGAGCGGGGGGTAATGAAAAACTGTTTTTT.

The chain combines TRBV28 with TRBJ2-1, with 7 bases lining up with TRBD2. Germline CDR1 and CDR2: MDHEN and SYDVKM. The CDR3 loop spans 16 amino acids. V shed 6 bases and J 6 bases; nucleotides not matched to a gene: 14. The CDR3 DNA sequence: TGTGCCAGCAGCTCGATTTCGGGACTAAAATTCAATGAGCAGTTCTTC. Translated: CASSSISGLKFNEQFF.

The rearrangement links TRBV19 to TRBJ2-1, with 11 nucleotides matching TRBD2. After removal of 6 bases from V and 8 bases from J, the junction contained 15 bases not matched to a gene. The germline V gene has CDR1 LNHDA and CDR2 SQIVND (reference sequence). This CDR3 spans 17 amino acids. The CDR3 nucleotides are TGTGCCAGTAGCCCCGCCGTTAGCGGGAGGGCCGGCGATGAGCAGTTCTTC. Its protein is CASSPAVSGRAGDEQFF.

The V call is TRBV28, the J call TRBJ2-5, with D possibly matching TRBD1 (5 bases). Trimming removed 6 bases from V and 1 base from J, with 15 bases in between. The CDR3 loop spans 15 amino acids. Germline V lookup: CDR1 MDHEN, CDR2 SYDVKM. The CDR3 sequence: CASSTTQGSQETQYF. DNA for the CDR3: TGTGCCAGCAGCACAACCCAGGGTTCCCAAGAGACCCAGTACTTC.

This clone was recorded at least ten times. The genes are TRBV6-5 and TRBJ2-1, with D possibly matching TRBD2 (5 bases). CDR1 is MNHEY and CDR2 is SVGAGI in the germline V gene. The CDR3 has 15 residues. V shed 7 bases and J shed 3 bases, with 16 bases lying between them. The CDR3 DNA reads TGTGCCAGCAACGAAGGAGTGGGAGTCTACAATGAGCAGTTCTTC. As protein: CASNEGVGVYNEQFF.

The chain carries TRBV7-9 and TRBJ1-5, with D possibly matching TRBD1 (6 bases). The CDR3 consists of 16 residues. Germline V CDR1 and CDR2: SEHNR, FQNEAQ (reference sequence). V lost 1 base and J 6 bases, leaving 16 bases between the germline ends. The CDR3 sequence: CASSLGAGAYSQPQHF. The CDR3 bases are TGTGCCAGCAGCTTAGGGGCAGGGGCGTACAGTCAGCCCCAGCATTTT.

This clone has a handful of counts. The gene calls are TRBV5-1 and TRBJ2-3, with D unresolved. V was pared by 6 bases and J by 6 bases, with 11 bases between. The CDR3 contains 12 residues. Germline-derived CDR1 and CDR2 are SGHRS and YFSETQ. The CDR3 loop is CASTLNRDTQYF. CDR3 nucleotides: TGCGCCAGCACCCTGAACCGGGATACGCAGTATTTT.

The chain links TRBV7-6 to TRBJ2-1, with no clear D. The CDR3 loop spans 13 amino acids. Germline V gene sequence: CDR1 SGHVS, CDR2 FNYEAQ. The germline V and J ends were trimmed by 4 bases and 3 bases, with 7 bases remaining between them. The CDR3 DNA follows: TGTGCCAGCAGCTACCGACACTACAATGAGCAGTTCTTC. Translation: CASSYRHYNEQFF.

The V gene is TRBV25-1, the J gene TRBJ2-1, with TRBD1 matching 8 bases. From germline, CDR1 is MGHDK and CDR2 SYGVNS. V was clipped by 6 bases and J by 5 bases; unmatched bases: 6. CDR3 length: 14 amino acids. Written as DNA, the CDR3 is TGTGCCAGCAGCGACAGGGGAACCAACAATGAGCAGTTCTTC. This encodes CASSDRGTNNEQFF.